This T cell receptor beta chain was documented in a study of T cells in Graves' hyperthyroidism and ophthalmopathy. Findings and caveats of the study: Expanded thyroid clonotypes (above 0.001) were mostly also found in blood. Before onset, by a median of approximately 6.8 months, the model predicted ophthalmopathy.

Trimming took off 3 bases at V and 6 bases at J, with 14 bases between the two ends. The length of the CDR3 is 14 residues. From germline, CDR1 is MDHEN and CDR2 SYDVKM. What was amplified from RNA transcripts were TCR beta CDR3 regions. HTBI primers were employed in a first-round RT-PCR of the TCR CDR3. TCRdb called the multiplex PCR reads again in MiXCR, with one record for every CDR3 protein. The sample includes about 640,000 distinct CDR3 sequences, less than 25% of them seen just once. Active moderate-to-severe ophthalmopathy, Clinical Activity Score at least 3, NOSPECS at least 4, under 3 months' duration. This clonotype was recorded at least ten times. Its antigen is not identified.

Sequencing used blood. This receptor was obtained from a man aged 25 to 45 with Graves' ophthalmopathy. This chain uses TRBV28 with TRBJ2-5; TRBD1 is a possible D gene (6 bases). The chain's CDR3 is CASSLGQGWKTQYF. DNA for the CDR3: TGTGCCAGCAGTTTGGGGCAGGGGTGGAAGACCCAGTACTTC.